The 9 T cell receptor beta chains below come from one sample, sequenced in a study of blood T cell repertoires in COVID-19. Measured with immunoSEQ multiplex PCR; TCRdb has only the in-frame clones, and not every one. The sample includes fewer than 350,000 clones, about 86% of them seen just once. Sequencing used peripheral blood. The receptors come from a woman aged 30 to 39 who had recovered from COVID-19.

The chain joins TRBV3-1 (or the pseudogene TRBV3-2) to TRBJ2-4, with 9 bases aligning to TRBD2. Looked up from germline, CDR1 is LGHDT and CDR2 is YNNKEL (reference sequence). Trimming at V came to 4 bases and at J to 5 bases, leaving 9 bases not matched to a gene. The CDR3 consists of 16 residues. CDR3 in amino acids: CASSLATAGGENIQYF. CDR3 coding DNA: TGTGCCAGCAGCCTAGCTACCGCGGGGGGGGAAAACATTCAGTACTTC.

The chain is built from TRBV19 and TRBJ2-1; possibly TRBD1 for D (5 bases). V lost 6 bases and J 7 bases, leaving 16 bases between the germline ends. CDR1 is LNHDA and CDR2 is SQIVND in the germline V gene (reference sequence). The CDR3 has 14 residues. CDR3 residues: CASSLTIQGNEQFF. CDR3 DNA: TGTGCCAGTAGCTTGACCATTCAGGGTAATGAGCAGTTCTTC. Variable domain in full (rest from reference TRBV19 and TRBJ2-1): DGGITQSPKYLFRKEGQNVTLSCEQNLNHDAMYWYRQDPGQGLRLIYYSQIVNDFQKGDIAEGYSVSREKKESFPLTVTSAQKNPTAFYLCASSLTIQGNEQFFGPGTRLTVL.

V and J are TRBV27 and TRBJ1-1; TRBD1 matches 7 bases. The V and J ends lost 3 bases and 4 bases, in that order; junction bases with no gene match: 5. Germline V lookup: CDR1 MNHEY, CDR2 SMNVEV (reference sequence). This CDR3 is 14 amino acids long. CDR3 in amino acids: CASSFSDRATEAFF. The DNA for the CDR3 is TGTGCCAGCAGTTTTTCCGACAGGGCCACTGAAGCTTTCTTT.

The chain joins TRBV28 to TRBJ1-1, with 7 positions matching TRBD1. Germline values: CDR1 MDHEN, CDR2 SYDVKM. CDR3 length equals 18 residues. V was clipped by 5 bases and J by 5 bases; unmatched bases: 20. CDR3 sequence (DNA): TGTGCCAGCAGTCCACCCCCCACAAAACAGGGGCGGTGGACTGAAGCTTTCTTT. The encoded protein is CASSPPPTKQGRWTEAFF.

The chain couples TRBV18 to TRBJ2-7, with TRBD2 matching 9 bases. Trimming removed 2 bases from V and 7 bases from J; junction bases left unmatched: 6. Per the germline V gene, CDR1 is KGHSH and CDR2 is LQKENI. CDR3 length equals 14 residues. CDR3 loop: CASSPGTSLGEQYF. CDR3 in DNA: TGTGCCAGCTCACCAGGGACTAGCTTAGGGGAGCAGTACTTC.

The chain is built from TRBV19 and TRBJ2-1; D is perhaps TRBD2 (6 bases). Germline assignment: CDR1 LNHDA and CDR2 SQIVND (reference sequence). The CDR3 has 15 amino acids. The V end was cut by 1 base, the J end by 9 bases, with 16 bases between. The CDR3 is CASSIGSGGISEQFF. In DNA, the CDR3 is TGTGCCAGTAGTATAGGGTCTGGAGGGATAAGTGAGCAGTTCTTC.

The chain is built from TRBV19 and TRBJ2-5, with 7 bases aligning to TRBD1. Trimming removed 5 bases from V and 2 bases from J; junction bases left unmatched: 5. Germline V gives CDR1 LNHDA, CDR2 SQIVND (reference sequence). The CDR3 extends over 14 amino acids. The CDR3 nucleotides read TGTGCCAGTAGTCCGACAGGGTGGCAAGAGACCCAGTACTTC. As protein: CASSPTGWQETQYF.

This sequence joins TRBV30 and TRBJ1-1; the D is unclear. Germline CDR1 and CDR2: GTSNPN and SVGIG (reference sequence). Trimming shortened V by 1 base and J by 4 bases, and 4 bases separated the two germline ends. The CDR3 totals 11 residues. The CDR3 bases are TGTGCCTGGAGTGAAGCCACTGAAGCTTTCTTT. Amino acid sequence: CAWSEATEAFF.

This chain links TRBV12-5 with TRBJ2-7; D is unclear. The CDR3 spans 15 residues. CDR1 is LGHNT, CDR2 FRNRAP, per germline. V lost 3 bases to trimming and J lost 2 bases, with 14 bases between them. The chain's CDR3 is CASGLYLAETYEQYF. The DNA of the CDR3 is TGTGCTAGTGGTTTATACCTTGCAGAAACCTACGAGCAGTACTTC.